The 13 T cell receptor beta chains presented below share a single source sample, sequenced in a study of CD8+ T cells in alopecia areata. Treatment indicated: oral pan-JAK inhibitor, 5-10 mg twice daily. Extracted RNA was reverse transcribed into cDNA, the sequencing template. Clones were sequenced by immunoSEQ multiplex PCR, and TCRdb holds only the in-frame ones, with some missing. The data hold under 150,000 clones, with roughly 57% observed a single time. Here the sequenced sample was CD4+ T cells sorted from blood, taken at week 4, from a patient treated with tofacitinib. The receptors come from a human donor with alopecia areata.

J is TRBJ1-6 and V is TRBV7-2; unclear D gene. V shed 2 bases and J shed 8 bases, with 16 bases lying between them. Germline V CDR1 and CDR2: SGHTA, FQGNSA. This CDR3 is 16 amino acids long. This chain's CDR3 is CASSLLTAVLDSPLHF. CDR3 DNA: TGTGCCAGCAGCTTACTGACGGCGGTTCTAGATTCACCCCTCCACTTT. Based on the CDR3 plus reference TRBV7-2 and TRBJ1-6, the full variable domain is GAGVSQSPSNKVTEKGKDVELRCDPISGHTALYWYRQSLGQGLEFLIYFQGNSAPDKSGLPSDRFSAERTGGSVSTLTIQRTQQEDSAVYLCASSLLTAVLDSPLHFGNGTRLTVT.

The chain recombines TRBV6-4 with TRBJ2-1; D unresolved. The germline gives CDR1 MRHNA, CDR2 SNTAGT. This CDR3 contains 17 residues. Trimming took off 0 bases at V and 1 base at J, with 13 bases between the two ends. The CDR3 sequence: CASSDSSSTLSYNEQFF. For the CDR3, the DNA is TGTGCCAGCAGTGACTCGAGTTCTACATTGTCCTACAATGAGCAGTTCTTC.

This clone showed up just a few times. The CDR3 DNA reads TGCAGCGTTGCGCCCGGGGCCAGTTCCTATGGCTACACCTTC. Its protein is CSVAPGASSYGYTF. This chain uses TRBV29-1 with TRBJ1-2; D perhaps matches TRBD1 (5 bases). Trimming removed 4 bases from V and 4 bases from J, with 16 bases in between. CDR1 is SQVTM, CDR2 ANQGSEA, per germline. The CDR3 is made up of 14 amino acids.

The V gene is TRBV2, the J gene TRBJ2-7, with 7 bases aligning to TRBD2. From germline, CDR1 is SNHLY and CDR2 FYNNEI. The CDR3 consists of 15 residues. V lost 4 bases to trimming and J lost 0 bases; unmatched junction nucleotides: 6. The CDR3 nucleotides read TGTGCCAGCAGTGTTGGGGGGGATGCCTCCTACGAGCAGTACTTC. It codes for CASSVGGDASYEQYF.

This sequence joins TRBV9 and TRBJ2-5; 9 bases are shared with TRBD1. CDR1 and CDR2 from the germline V gene are SGDLS and YYNGEE. V trimming: 3 bases; J trimming: 0 bases; junction bases outside the gene matches: 3. The CDR3 spans 15 residues. The CDR3 nucleotides read TGTGCCAGCAGCGATGGACAGGGGTACCAAGAGACCCAGTACTTC. Its protein is CASSDGQGYQETQYF.

The chain has TRBV27 and TRBJ2-7, with 11 bases matching TRBD2. CDR1 is MNHEY, CDR2 SMNVEV, per germline (reference sequence). Losses at the gene ends were 5 bases for V and 7 bases for J; bases not matched to a gene: 10. The CDR3 is made up of 15 amino acids. In DNA form, the CDR3 reads TGTGCCAGCAGTATACAACTAGCGGGAGCTGTAGAGCAGTACTTC. Translated: CASSIQLAGAVEQYF.

The chain links TRBV7-3 to TRBJ2-2; D perhaps matches TRBD1 (5 bases). The CDR3 has 15 residues. V was clipped by 5 bases and J by 3 bases, with 13 bases between them. CDR1 is SGHTA and CDR2 is FQGTGA in the germline V gene. As DNA, the CDR3 is TGTGCCAGCAGCCCTCTCGGCAGGGACACCGGGGAGCTGTTTTTT. Its translation: CASSPLGRDTGELFF. Drawing the rest from reference TRBV7-3 and TRBJ2-2, the complete variable domain is GAGVSQTPSNKVTEKGKYVELRCDPISGHTALYWYRQSLGQGPEFLIYFQGTGAADDSGLPNDRFFAVRPEGSVSTLKIQRTERGDSAVYLCASSPLGRDTGELFFGEGSRLTVL.

This clone was detected only a few times. J is TRBJ2-7 and V is TRBV2, with 11 positions matching TRBD2. Germline-derived CDR1 and CDR2 are SNHLY and FYNNEI. This CDR3 has 13 residues. V shed 8 bases, J shed 2 bases, and the junction held 2 bases outside the gene matches. CDR3 sequence reads: CASLGLAAYEQYF. CDR3 DNA: TGTGCCAGCTTGGGACTAGCGGCCTACGAGCAGTACTTC.

This chain uses TRBV5-1 with TRBJ1-6, with 10 nucleotides matching TRBD1. V was pared by 4 bases and J by 7 bases, with 8 bases of the junction left unmatched. CDR3 length: 16 amino acids. Germline loops: CDR1 SGHRS, CDR2 YFSETQ. The CDR3 region has the DNA TGCGCCAGCAGCGGAGCCGGGACAGGGGTCAATTCACCCCTCCACTTT. Protein: CASSGAGTGVNSPLHF.

This clone was found once. The chain is built from TRBV7-2 and TRBJ2-7, with 7 bases fitting TRBD1. Trimming at V came to 4 bases and at J to 3 bases, leaving 9 bases not matched to a gene. Germline assignment: CDR1 SGHTA and CDR2 FQGNSA. The CDR3 is 15 amino acids. The CDR3 loop is CASSSPRQGNYEQYF. The CDR3 nucleotides are TGTGCCAGCAGCTCCCCCAGACAGGGCAACTACGAGCAGTACTTC.

This clone appeared a few times. Other DNA sequences in this sample translate to the same CDR3. The gene calls are TRBV7-2 and TRBJ2-2; D uncertain. Per the germline V gene, CDR1 is SGHTA and CDR2 is FQGNSA. Trimming pared 4 bases from V and 3 bases from J, leaving 3 bases between. The CDR3 covers 12 residues. The CDR3 region has the DNA TGTGCCAGCAGCTCTTACACCGGGGAGCTGTTTTTT. This codes for CASSSYTGELFF.

The chain combines TRBV6-5 with TRBJ1-4; perhaps TRBD1 as D (6 bases). Trimming removed 4 bases from V and 4 bases from J, with 16 bases in between. In germline, CDR1 is MNHEY, CDR2 SVGAGI. The CDR3 has 16 amino acids. The CDR3 loop reads CASSSLIQQGNEKLFF. CDR3 nucleotide sequence: TGTGCCAGCAGTTCCTTGATACAACAGGGTAATGAAAAACTGTTTTTT.

This clone was seen more than once but under ten times. The V gene is TRBV30, the J gene TRBJ2-5; D possibly corresponds to TRBD1 (5 bases). The V and J ends lost 0 bases and 1 base respectively, with 9 bases between them. The CDR3 length is 14 residues. Germline V gene lookup returns CDR1 GTSNPN and CDR2 SVGIG (reference sequence). CDR3 DNA sequence: TGTGCCTGGAGTGTAGGGGAAATCCAAGAGACCCAGTACTTC. Its protein is CAWSVGEIQETQYF.